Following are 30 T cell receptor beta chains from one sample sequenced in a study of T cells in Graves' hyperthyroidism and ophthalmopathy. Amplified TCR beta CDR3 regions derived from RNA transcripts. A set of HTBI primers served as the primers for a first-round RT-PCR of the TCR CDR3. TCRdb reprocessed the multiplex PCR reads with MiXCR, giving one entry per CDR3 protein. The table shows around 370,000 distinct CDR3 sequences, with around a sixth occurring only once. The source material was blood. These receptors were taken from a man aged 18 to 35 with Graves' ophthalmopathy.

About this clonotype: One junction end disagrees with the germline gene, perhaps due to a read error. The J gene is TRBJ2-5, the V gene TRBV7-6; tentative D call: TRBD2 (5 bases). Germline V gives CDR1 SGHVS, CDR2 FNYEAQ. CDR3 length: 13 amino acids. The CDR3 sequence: CASSPPAEETQYF. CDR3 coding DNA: TGTGCTAGCAGCCCTCCAGCGGAAGAGACCCAGTACTTC.

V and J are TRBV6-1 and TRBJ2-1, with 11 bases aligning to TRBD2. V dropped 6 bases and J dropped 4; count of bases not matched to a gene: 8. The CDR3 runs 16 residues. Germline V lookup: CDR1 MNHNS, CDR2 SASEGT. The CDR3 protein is CASRRLAGSIYNEQFF. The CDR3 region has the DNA TGTGCCAGCAGAAGACTAGCGGGGTCTATATACAATGAGCAGTTCTTC.

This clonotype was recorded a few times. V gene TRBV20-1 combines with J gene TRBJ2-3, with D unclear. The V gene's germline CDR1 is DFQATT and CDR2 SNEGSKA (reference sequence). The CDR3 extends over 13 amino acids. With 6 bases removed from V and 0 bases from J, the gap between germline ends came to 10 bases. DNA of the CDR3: TGCAGTGCCCTACATCTAAGCACAGATACGCAGTATTTT. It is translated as CSALHLSTDTQYF.

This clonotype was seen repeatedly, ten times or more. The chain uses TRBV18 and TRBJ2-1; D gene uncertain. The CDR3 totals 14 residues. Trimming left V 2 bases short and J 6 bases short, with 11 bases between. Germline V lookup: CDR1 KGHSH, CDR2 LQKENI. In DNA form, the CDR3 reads TGTGCCAGCTCACCAGGCCGGAAGGTCAATGAGCAGTTCTTC. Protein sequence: CASSPGRKVNEQFF.

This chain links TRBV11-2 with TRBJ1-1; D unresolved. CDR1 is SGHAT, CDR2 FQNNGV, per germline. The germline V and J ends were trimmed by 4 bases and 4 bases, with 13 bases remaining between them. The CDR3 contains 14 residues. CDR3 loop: CASSSDRGSTEAFF. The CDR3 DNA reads TGTGCCAGCAGCTCGGACCGAGGGAGCACTGAAGCTTTCTTT.

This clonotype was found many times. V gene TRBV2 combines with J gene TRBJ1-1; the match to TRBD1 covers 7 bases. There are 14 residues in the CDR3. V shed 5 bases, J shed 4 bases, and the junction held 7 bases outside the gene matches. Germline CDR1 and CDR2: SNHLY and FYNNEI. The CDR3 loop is CASSPTDRVTEAFF. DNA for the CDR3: TGTGCCAGCAGTCCCACAGACAGGGTCACTGAAGCTTTCTTT.

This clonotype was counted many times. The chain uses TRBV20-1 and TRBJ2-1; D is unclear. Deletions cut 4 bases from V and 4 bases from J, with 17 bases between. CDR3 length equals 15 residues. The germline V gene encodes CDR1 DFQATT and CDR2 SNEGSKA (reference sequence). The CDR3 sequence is CSANLPKTFYNEQFF. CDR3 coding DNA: TGCAGTGCTAATTTACCTAAAACCTTTTACAATGAGCAGTTCTTC.

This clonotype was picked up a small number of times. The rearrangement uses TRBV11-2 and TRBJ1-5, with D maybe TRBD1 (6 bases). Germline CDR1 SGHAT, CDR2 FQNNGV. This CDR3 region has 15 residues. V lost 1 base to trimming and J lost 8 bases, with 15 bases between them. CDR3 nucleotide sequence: TGTGCCAGCAGCTTAGGGACAGCCCCCTTTGAGCCCCAGCATTTT. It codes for CASSLGTAPFEPQHF.

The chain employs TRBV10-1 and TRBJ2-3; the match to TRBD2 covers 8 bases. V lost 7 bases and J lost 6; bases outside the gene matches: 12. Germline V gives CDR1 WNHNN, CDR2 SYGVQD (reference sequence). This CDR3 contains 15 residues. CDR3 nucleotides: TGCGCCAGCACCTCGGGGGGGTCCCTGGAGGATACGCAGTATTTT. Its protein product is CASTSGGSLEDTQYF.

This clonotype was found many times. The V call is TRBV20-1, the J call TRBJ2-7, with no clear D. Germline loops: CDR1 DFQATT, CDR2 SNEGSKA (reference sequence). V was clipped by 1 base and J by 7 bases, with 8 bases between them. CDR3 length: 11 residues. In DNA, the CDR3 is TGCAGTGCTAGAGGAACAGAAGAGCAGTACTTC. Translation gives CSARGTEEQYF.

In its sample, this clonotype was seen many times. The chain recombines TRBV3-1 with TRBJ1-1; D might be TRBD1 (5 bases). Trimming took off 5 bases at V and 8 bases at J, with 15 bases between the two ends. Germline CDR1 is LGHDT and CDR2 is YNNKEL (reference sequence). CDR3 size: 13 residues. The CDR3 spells CASSWTGGLEAFF. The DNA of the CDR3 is TGTGCCAGCAGCTGGACCGGGGGTCTAGAAGCTTTCTTT.

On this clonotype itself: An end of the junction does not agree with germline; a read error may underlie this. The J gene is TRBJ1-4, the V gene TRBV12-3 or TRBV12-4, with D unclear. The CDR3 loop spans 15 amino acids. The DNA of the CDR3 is TGTGCCAGCAGCCCAACGCCGCTCTCTAATGAAAGACTGTTTTTT. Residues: CASSPTPLSNERLFF.

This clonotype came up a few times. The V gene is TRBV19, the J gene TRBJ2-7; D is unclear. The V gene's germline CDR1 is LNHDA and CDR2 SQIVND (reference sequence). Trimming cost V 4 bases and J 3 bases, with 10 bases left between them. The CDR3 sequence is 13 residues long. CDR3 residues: CASSKVGYYEQYF. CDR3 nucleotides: TGTGCCAGTAGTAAGGTCGGTTACTACGAGCAGTACTTC.

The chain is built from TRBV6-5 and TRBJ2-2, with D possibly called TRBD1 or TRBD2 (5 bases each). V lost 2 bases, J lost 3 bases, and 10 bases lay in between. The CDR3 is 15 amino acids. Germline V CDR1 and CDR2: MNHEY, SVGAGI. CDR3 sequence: CASSYRQGDTGELFF. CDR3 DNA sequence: TGTGCCAGCAGTTACAGGCAGGGAGACACCGGGGAGCTGTTTTTT.

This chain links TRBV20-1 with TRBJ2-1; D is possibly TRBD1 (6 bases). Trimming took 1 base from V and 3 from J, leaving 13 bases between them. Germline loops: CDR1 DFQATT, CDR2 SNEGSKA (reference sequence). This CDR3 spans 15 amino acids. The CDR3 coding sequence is TGCAGTGCTAGAGGGGACCGGGACAACTACAATGAGCAGTTCTTC. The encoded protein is CSARGDRDNYNEQFF.

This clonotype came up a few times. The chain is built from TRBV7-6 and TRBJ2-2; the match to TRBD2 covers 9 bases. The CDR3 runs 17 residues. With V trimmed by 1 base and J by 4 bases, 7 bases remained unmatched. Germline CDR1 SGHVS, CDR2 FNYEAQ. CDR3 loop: CASSLVSGGGATGELFF. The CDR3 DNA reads TGTGCCAGCAGCTTAGTTTCTGGCGGGGGGGCCACCGGGGAGCTGTTTTTT.

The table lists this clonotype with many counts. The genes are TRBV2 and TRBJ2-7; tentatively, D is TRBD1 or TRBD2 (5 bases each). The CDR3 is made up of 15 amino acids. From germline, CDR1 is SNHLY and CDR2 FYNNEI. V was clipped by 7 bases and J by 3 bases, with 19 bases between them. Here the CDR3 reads CASKVSRDANYEQYF. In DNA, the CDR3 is TGTGCCAGCAAAGTAAGTCGGGACGCAAACTACGAGCAGTACTTC.

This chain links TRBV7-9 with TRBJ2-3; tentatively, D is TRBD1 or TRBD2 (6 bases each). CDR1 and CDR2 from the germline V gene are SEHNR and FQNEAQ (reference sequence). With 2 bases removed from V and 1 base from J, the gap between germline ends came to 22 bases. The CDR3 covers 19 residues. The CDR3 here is CASSLRGAFGGDGTDTQYF. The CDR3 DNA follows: TGTGCCAGCAGCTTACGTGGGGCTTTCGGGGGCGACGGCACAGATACGCAGTATTTT.

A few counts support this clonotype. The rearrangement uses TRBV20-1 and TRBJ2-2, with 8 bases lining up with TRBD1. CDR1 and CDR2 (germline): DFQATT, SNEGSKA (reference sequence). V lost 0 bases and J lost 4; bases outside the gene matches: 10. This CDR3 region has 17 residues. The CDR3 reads CSARDSRQGAFTGELFF. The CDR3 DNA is TGCAGTGCTAGAGATAGTAGGCAGGGGGCTTTCACCGGGGAGCTGTTTTTT.

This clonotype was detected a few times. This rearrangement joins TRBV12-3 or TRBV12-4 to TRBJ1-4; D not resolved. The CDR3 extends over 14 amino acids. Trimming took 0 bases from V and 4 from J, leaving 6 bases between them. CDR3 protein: CASSLAVFNEKLFF. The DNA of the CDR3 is TGTGCCAGCAGTTTAGCGGTCTTTAATGAAAAACTGTTTTTT.

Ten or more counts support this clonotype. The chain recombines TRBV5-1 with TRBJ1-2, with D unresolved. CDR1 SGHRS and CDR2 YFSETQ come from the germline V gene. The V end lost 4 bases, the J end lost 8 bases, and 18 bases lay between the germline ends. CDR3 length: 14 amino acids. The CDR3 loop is CASSPGRELGGYTF. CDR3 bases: TGCGCCAGCAGCCCTGGACGGGAGCTGGGGGGCTACACCTTC.

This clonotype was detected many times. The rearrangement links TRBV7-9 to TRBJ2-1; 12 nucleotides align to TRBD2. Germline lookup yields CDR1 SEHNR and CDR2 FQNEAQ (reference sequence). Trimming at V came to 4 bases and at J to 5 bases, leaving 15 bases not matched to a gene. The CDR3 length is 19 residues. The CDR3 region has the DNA TGTGCCAGCAGCTCCTCCAGCGGTCGGACTAGCGGGGCCAACAATGAGCAGTTCTTC. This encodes CASSSSSGRTSGANNEQFF.

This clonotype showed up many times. CDR3 protein: CASRKLRGRAQYF. The DNA for the CDR3 is TGTGCCAGCAGGAAACTCAGGGGGCGGGCGCAGTATTTT. The chain couples TRBV6-1 to TRBJ2-3; 8 bases line up with TRBD1. V lost 6 bases, J lost 10 bases, and 9 bases stayed unmatched. The V gene's germline CDR1 is MNHNS and CDR2 SASEGT. This CDR3 is built from 13 residues.

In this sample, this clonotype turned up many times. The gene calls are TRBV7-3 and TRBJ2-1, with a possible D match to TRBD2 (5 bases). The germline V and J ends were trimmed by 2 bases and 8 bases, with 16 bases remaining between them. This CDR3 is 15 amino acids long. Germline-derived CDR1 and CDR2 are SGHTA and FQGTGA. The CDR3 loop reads CASSLGGPPLDEQFF. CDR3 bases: TGTGCCAGCAGCTTAGGAGGTCCCCCTCTCGATGAGCAGTTCTTC.

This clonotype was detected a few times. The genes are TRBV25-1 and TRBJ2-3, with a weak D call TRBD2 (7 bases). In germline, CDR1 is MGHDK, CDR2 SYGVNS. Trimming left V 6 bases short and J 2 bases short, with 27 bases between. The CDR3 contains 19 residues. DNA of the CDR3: TGTGCCAGCAGGAGAGGAGGGGGGGCTTTGACCTCCCCCACAGATACGCAGTATTTT. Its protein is CASRRGGGALTSPTDTQYF. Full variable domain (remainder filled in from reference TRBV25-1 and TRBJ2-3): EADIYQTPRYLVIGTGKKITLECSQTMGHDKMYWYQQDPGMELHLIHYSYGVNSTEKGDLSSESTVSRIRTEHFPLTLESARPSHTSQYLCASRRGGGALTSPTDTQYFGPGTRLTVL.

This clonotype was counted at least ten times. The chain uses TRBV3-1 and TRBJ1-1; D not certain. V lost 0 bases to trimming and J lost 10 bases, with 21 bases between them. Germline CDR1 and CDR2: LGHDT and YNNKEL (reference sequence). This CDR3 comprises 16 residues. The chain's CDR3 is CASSQDDIGGSRAAFF. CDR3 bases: TGTGCCAGCAGCCAAGATGATATAGGAGGGAGTAGGGCAGCTTTCTTT.

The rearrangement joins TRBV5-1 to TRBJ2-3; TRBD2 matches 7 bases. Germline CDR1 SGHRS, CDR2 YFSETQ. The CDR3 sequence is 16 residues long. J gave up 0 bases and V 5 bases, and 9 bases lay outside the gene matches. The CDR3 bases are TGCGCCAGCAGACCTGCGGGACTAACTAGCACAGATACGCAGTATTTT. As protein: CASRPAGLTSTDTQYF. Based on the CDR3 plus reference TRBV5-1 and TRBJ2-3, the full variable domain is KAGVTQTPRYLIKTRGQQVTLSCSPISGHRSVSWYQQTPGQGLQFLFEYFSETQRNKGNFPGRFSGRQFSNSRSEMNVSTLELGDSALYLCASRPAGLTSTDTQYFGPGTRLTVL.

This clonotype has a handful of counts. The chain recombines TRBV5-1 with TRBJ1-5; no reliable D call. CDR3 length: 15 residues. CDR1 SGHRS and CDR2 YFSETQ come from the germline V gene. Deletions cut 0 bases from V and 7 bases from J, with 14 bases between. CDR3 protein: CASSLGEGSRQPQHF. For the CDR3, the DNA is TGCGCCAGCAGCTTGGGTGAAGGGTCTAGGCAGCCCCAGCATTTT. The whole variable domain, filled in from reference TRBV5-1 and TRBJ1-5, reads KAGVTQTPRYLIKTRGQQVTLSCSPISGHRSVSWYQQTPGQGLQFLFEYFSETQRNKGNFPGRFSGRQFSNSRSEMNVSTLELGDSALYLCASSLGEGSRQPQHFGDGTRLSIL.

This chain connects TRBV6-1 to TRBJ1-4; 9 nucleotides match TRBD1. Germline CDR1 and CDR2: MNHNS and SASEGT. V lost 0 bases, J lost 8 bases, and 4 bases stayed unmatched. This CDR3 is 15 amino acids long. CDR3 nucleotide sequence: TGTGCCAGCAGTGAAGCGACGACAGGGGGAGAAAAACTGTTTTTT. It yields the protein CASSEATTGGEKLFF.

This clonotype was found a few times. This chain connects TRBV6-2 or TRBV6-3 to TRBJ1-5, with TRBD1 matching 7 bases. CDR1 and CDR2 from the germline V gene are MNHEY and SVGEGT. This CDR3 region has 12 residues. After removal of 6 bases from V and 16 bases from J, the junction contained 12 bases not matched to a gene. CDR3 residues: CASSPVPGQLHF. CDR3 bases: TGTGCCAGCAGCCCCGTCCCGGGACAGTTACATTTT.